This T cell receptor (beta chain) is drawn from a study of T-cell reconstitution after alpha-beta-depleted transplantation in children. Study-level points and caveats: About two months after transplant, alpha-beta T cells reportedly came from several hundred expanded graft clones. Some patients showed high day-60 TCRbeta diversity, which derived from surviving recipient T cells and thymic progenitors. It was newly produced T cells that mostly accounted for T-cell counts and diversity one year after transplant.

It was with unique molecular identifiers that the TCRbeta library was prepared. TCRdb re-called the PCR reads with MiXCR, one entry per CDR3 protein. The table lists about 1,000,000 distinct CDR3 sequences, roughly 29% of them singletons, with 25% to 35% in the top ten. Germline lookup yields CDR1 SGHKS and CDR2 YYEKEE (reference sequence). The trim removed 0 bases at V and 7 bases at J, leaving 6 bases unmatched. The CDR3 runs to 14 residues. Remarks on this clonotype: What it binds is unknown.

The sample was PBMCs, mostly from graft donor cells, taken 360 days after TCRalphabeta/CD19-depleted stem cell transplant. The clonotype comes from a boy less than two years old who had a stem cell transplant for SCID, so the T cells may come from the graft donor. The chain is built from TRBV5-5 and TRBJ1-2, with 7 bases aligning to TRBD1. This chain's CDR3 is CASSLVQGGSGYTF. The CDR3 nucleotides are TGTGCCAGCAGCTTGGTCCAGGGGGGTAGTGGCTACACCTTC. The variable domain in full, with the rest retrieved from reference TRBV5-5 and TRBJ1-2, is DAGVTQSPTHLIKTRGQQVTLRCSPISGHKSVSWYQQVLGQGPQFIFQYYEKEERGRGNFPDRFSARQFPNYSSELNVNALLLGDSALYLCASSLVQGGSGYTFGSGTRLTVV.